These T cell receptor beta chains were read from a single sample in a study of neurological immune-mediated disorders. TCRdb fed the 5' RACE reads into MiXCR, producing one record per CDR3 protein. The table has about 35,000 distinct CDR3 sequences, 3% to 4% seen once; the top ten hold roughly 2%. Sequenced sample: PBMCs. The source is a young man with multiple sclerosis. CDR3s include the opening cysteine and the closing phenylalanine or tryptophan. Each record gives: clone size, V gene, J gene, D gene, CDR3 DNA, CDR3 protein. A D gene is named only where the DNA matches it firmly. Clone size appears in some rows only: once, few, many, or a class for an expanded clone.

>many|TRBV5-1|TRBJ2-1|.
TGCGCCAGCAGCCTCTCCTACAATGAGCAGTTCTTC
CASSLSYNEQFF
>many|TRBV6-5|TRBJ1-1|.
TGTGCCAGCAGTTCCCTGACCGGGAACACTGAAGCTTTCTTT
CASSSLTGNTEAFF
>many|TRBV27|TRBJ1-1|.
TGTGCCAGCAGCCATCAGGACTACACTGAAGCTTTCTTT
CASSHQDYTEAFF
>many|TRBV15|TRBJ2-3|.
TGTGCCACCAGCAGAGATTTCCCGGGGGGCACGGCAGATACGCAGTATTTT
CATSRDFPGGTADTQYF
>many|TRBV5-1|TRBJ2-3|.
TGCGCCAGCAACCCGGGACCCCCTACCACAGATACGCAGTATTTT
CASNPGPPTTDTQYF
>few|TRBV20-1|TRBJ1-1|TRBD1
TGCAGTGCTAGAACAGGGGCTCAGATGAACACTGAAGCTTTCTTT
CSARTGAQMNTEAFF
>many|TRBV5-6|TRBJ1-2|TRBD1
TGTGCCAGCAGTCTGACAGGGTATAACCTGGATGGCTACACCTTC
CASSLTGYNLDGYTF
>.|TRBV20-1|TRBJ2-6|.
TGCAGTGCTAGATTACCGAGCTCTGGGGCCAACGTCCTGACTTTC
CSARLPSSGANVLTF
>many|TRBV15|TRBJ1-5|.
TGTGCCACCAGCAGAGACAGGGATCAGCCCCAGCATTTT
CATSRDRDQPQHF
>many|TRBV5-5|TRBJ2-7|.
TGTGCCAGCAGTTCCACTACATGGAGCTCCTACGAGCAGTACTTC
CASSSTTWSSYEQYF
>many|TRBV20-1|TRBJ2-7|.
TGCAGTGCTAGGCCCACCCAGGGGAGATACGAGCAGTACTTC
CSARPTQGRYEQYF
>many|TRBV5-1|TRBJ2-7|.
TGCGCCAGCAGCGTGGAGGTGACAGTCTCCTACGAGCAGTACTTC
CASSVEVTVSYEQYF
>many|TRBV6-5|TRBJ1-2|TRBD1
TGTGCCAGCAGTTACGGGACAGGGACCGGCTACACCTTC
CASSYGTGTGYTF
>many|TRBV6-5|TRBJ1-5|.
TGTGCCAGCCAAAGGGGGTTAAGTCAGCCCCAGCATTTT
CASQRGLSQPQHF
>many|TRBV15|TRBJ2-7|.
TGTGCCACCAGCAGAGCGGGACGGAGCTCCTACGAGCAGTACTTC
CATSRAGRSSYEQYF
>many|TRBV7-9|TRBJ2-1|TRBD2
TGTGCCAGCAGACCCGCTAGCGGGGGCTCCTACAATGAGCAGTTCTTC
CASRPASGGSYNEQFF
>few|TRBV6-6|TRBJ1-2|.
TGTGCCAGCAGTAATTGGGGCCGATCTAACTATGGCTACACCTTC
CASSNWGRSNYGYTF
>many|TRBV10-3|TRBJ1-2|TRBD1
TGTGCCATCAGTGCCGACCGGGACAGGGGGCCCTATGGCTACACCTTC
CAISADRDRGPYGYTF
>many|TRBV20-1|TRBJ2-7|TRBD2
TGCAGTGCTAGCAGGACTAGCGGGACTTACTACGAGCAGTACTTC
CSASRTSGTYYEQYF
>many|TRBV5-1|TRBJ2-1|.
TGCGCCAGCTCAAGACAGGACTCCTACAATGAGCAGTTCTTC
CASSRQDSYNEQFF
>few|TRBV7-2|TRBJ1-2|.
TGTGCCAGCAGCTCCTTTTTGGCAGTCGCAAACTATGGCTACACCTTC
CASSSFLAVANYGYTF
>many|TRBV5-1|TRBJ2-7|.
TGCGCCAGCAGCTTGGCCTCGATAGGGGTTTCCTACGAGCAGTACTTC
CASSLASIGVSYEQYF
>many|TRBV27|TRBJ1-1|.
TGTGCCCGCGACCCGAACACTGAAGCTTTCTTT
CARDPNTEAFF
>few|TRBV7-9|TRBJ2-3|.
TGTGCCAGCAGCTTATCAGCCCTGGATACGCAGTATTTT
CASSLSALDTQYF
>.|TRBV7-2|TRBJ1-1|.
TGTGCCAGCAGCTTAAATCAGGGCACTGAAGCTTTCTTT
CASSLNQGTEAFF
>.|TRBV5-1|TRBJ1-3|.
TGCGCCAGCAGCTTGGAAGTCGGGGGAAACACCATATATTTT
CASSLEVGGNTIYF
>many|TRBV20-1|TRBJ2-5|.
TGCAGTGTCACGGACCTGCGAGAGACCCAGTACTTC
CSVTDLRETQYF
>.|TRBV7-9|TRBJ2-2|.
TGTGCCAGCAGCTTACTCGGGACACCTTCTGCCCAGGAGCTGTTTTTT
CASSLLGTPSAQELFF
>.|TRBV5-1|TRBJ2-7|.
TGCGCCAGCAGCTTGGGGGGCCCCTCCTACGAGCAGTACTTC
CASSLGGPSYEQYF
>many|TRBV7-6|TRBJ2-4|TRBD1
TGTGCCAGCAGCTTAGACGATCGGACAGGGACCAAAAACATTCAGTACTTC
CASSLDDRTGTKNIQYF
>many|TRBV12-3/TRBV12-4|TRBJ1-1|.
TGTGCCAGCACCAGGATTAGAAACACTGAAGCTTTCTTT
CASTRIRNTEAFF
>many|TRBV28|TRBJ1-5|TRBD1
TGTGCCAGCAGTTCGACAGGGCCTGGCAATCAGCCCCAGCATTTT
CASSSTGPGNQPQHF
>many|TRBV5-1|TRBJ2-2|TRBD1
TGCGCCAGCAGCGAACAGGGGACCGGGGAGCTGTTTTTT
CASSEQGTGELFF
>.|TRBV12-3/TRBV12-4|TRBJ1-5|TRBD1
TGTGCCAGCAGTTATCGGGACAGGGCTCAGCCCCAGCATTTT
CASSYRDRAQPQHF
>many|TRBV5-1|TRBJ2-5|.
TGCGCCAGCAGCTTGGCCTGGGGGACCGAAGAGACCCAGTACTTC
CASSLAWGTEETQYF
>many|TRBV11-2|TRBJ2-2|.
TGTGCCAGCAGAGAGGGGCGGAACACCGGGGAGCTGTTTTTT
CASREGRNTGELFF
>many|TRBV10-1|TRBJ1-4|.
TGCGCCAGCAGTGAAGGCGGTGCAACTAATGAAAAACTGTTTTTT
CASSEGGATNEKLFF
>few|TRBV6-5|TRBJ1-6|.
TGTGCCAGCAGTTACTCCAGGGCCTATAATTCACCCCTCAACTTT
CASSYSRAYNSPLNF
>many|TRBV29-1|TRBJ2-3|TRBD1
TGCAGCGTTGAGGGACAGGGGAGGAGTACGCAGTATTTT
CSVEGQGRSTQYF
>medium-sized|TRBV5-5|TRBJ2-7|.
TGTGCCAGCAGAAACTCCGGGGTGAGTTCGGTGCAGTACTTC
CASRNSGVSSVQYF
>many|TRBV20-1|TRBJ2-4|.
TGCAGTGCTCCGCATCGGGGGGCAGGTAACATTCAGTACTTC
CSAPHRGAGNIQYF
>many|TRBV5-1|TRBJ2-2|.
TGCGCCAGCAGCCTCGGAGGGAAAAACACCGGGGAGCTGTTTTTT
CASSLGGKNTGELFF
>many|TRBV10-3|TRBJ1-1|.
TGTGCCATCAGTGAGTCGGCTGAAGCTTTCTTT
CAISESAEAFF
>many|TRBV12-3/TRBV12-4|TRBJ2-7|.
TGTGCCAGCAGTCCCCAGTCCTTCTCCTACGAGCAGTACTTC
CASSPQSFSYEQYF
>many|TRBV5-5|TRBJ1-2|TRBD1
TGTGCCAGCAGCCTGTGGGACAGGGATAACTATGGCTACACCTTC
CASSLWDRDNYGYTF
>many|TRBV27|TRBJ1-2|.
TGTGCCAGCAGTTTTTGGCTTAACTATGGCTACACCTTC
CASSFWLNYGYTF
>many|TRBV9|TRBJ2-3|.
TGTGCCAGCAGCGTGGGGAAAGCGGCAGATACGCAGTATTTT
CASSVGKAADTQYF
>many|TRBV20-1|TRBJ1-1|.
TGCAGTGCTAGTCCCGCCGACATGTCGAACACTGAAGCTTTCTTT
CSASPADMSNTEAFF
>many|TRBV10-3|TRBJ2-5|TRBD1
TGTGCCATACGCAATTCGACAGGGGTATCAGAGACCCAGTACTTC
CAIRNSTGVSETQYF
>many|TRBV9|TRBJ1-5|TRBD1
TGTGCCAGCAGCGTAGGGACAGGGGGCGGGGAGCCCCAGCATTTT
CASSVGTGGGEPQHF